This paragraph covers one TCR beta chain sequence. The antigen is not known. This sample was taken from a study of cytomegalovirus exposure and HLA in healthy donors. Study results and limitations: Rarity marked most TCR sequences, yet some public TCRs occurred in many donors. The investigators catalogued 150 to 200 TCR beta chains as cytomegalovirus-associated. Among the CMV-associated chains, a few were confirmed in vitro as specific for CMV antigens. TCR clusters originating in the first cohort tended to co-occur in the roughly 120 validation repertoires, according to a later analysis.

Repertoires were generated with immunoSEQ multiplex PCR, while TCRdb's copy carries only in-frame clones and drops some. The table includes some 130,000 clones, 85% to 90% detected once. Germline CDR1 SGHKS, CDR2 YYEKEE (reference sequence). CDR3 length: 17 amino acids. Trimming cost V 0 bases and J 2 bases, with 12 bases left between them. The V gene is TRBV5-5, the J gene TRBJ2-6; TRBD2 is a possible D gene (5 bases). The specimen sequenced was PBMCs. The TCR originated in a woman aged 18-35 years in good health and CMV-seronegative. The CDR3 spells CASSLVLLEAGANVLTF. The DNA of the CDR3 is TGTGCCAGCAGCTTGGTTTTGCTGGAGGCTGGGGCCAACGTCCTGACTTTC.